Described below is a single T cell receptor (beta chain) sequence and its context. What it binds is not known. Per the germline V gene, CDR1 is MRHNA and CDR2 is SNTAGT. CDR3 length: 13 residues. V was trimmed by 4 bases and J by 4 bases, leaving 10 bases between them. Second-dose timings of about 4 or about 12 weeks were pooled. This entry is derived from a study of T cell responses to AZD1222 COVID-19 vaccine. Regarding the study as a whole: Donors were chiefly white British, with a greater number of females, and clonal diversity was perhaps underestimated.

Libraries were prepared by immunoSEQ multiplex PCR; TCRdb keeps only in-frame clonotypes and omits some of them. The sample carries fewer than 200,000 clones, 88% recorded once. The sequence came from an adult who received the AZD1222 COVID-19 vaccine. Sequencing was performed on peripheral blood, taken 28 days after the second AZD1222 dose. The chain combines TRBV6-4 with TRBJ1-1; D is unresolved. CDR3 loop: CASSVELGTEAFF. The DNA for the CDR3 is TGTGCCAGCAGTGTTGAATTGGGCACTGAAGCTTTCTTT.